The clone carrying this T cell receptor (beta chain) is a singleton in its sample. The antigen is not known. The data were taken from a study of shared clonotypes between healthy human individuals. As for the study in general: The donors, two women and a few men, were aged 18 to 49.

Broader study findings: Non-shared clonotypes displayed generation probabilities falling below those of clonotypes present in all four donors.

Here immunoSEQ multiplex PCR was the method, and the copy in TCRdb shows in-frame clones only, minus some. The sample yields some 2.4 million clones, under 95% seen once. Sequencing was done on a sample of naive CD4+ T cells from PBMCs. Stated subset: CD45RA+ positively selected. The TCR originated in a young man in good health. Some clones in this sample may be carry-over from other donors' samples.

CDR3 protein: CASARDRGSGANVLTF. The CDR3 DNA reads as TGTGCCAGCGCCCGGGACAGGGGGTCCGGGGCCAACGTCCTGACTTTC. The chain recombines TRBV25-1 with TRBJ2-6, with TRBD1 matching over 11 bases. The CDR3 loop spans 16 amino acids. Per germline, CDR1 MGHDK and CDR2 SYGVNS. The J segment lost 4 bases and the V segment lost 8 bases, leaving 7 bases of the junction unmatched.